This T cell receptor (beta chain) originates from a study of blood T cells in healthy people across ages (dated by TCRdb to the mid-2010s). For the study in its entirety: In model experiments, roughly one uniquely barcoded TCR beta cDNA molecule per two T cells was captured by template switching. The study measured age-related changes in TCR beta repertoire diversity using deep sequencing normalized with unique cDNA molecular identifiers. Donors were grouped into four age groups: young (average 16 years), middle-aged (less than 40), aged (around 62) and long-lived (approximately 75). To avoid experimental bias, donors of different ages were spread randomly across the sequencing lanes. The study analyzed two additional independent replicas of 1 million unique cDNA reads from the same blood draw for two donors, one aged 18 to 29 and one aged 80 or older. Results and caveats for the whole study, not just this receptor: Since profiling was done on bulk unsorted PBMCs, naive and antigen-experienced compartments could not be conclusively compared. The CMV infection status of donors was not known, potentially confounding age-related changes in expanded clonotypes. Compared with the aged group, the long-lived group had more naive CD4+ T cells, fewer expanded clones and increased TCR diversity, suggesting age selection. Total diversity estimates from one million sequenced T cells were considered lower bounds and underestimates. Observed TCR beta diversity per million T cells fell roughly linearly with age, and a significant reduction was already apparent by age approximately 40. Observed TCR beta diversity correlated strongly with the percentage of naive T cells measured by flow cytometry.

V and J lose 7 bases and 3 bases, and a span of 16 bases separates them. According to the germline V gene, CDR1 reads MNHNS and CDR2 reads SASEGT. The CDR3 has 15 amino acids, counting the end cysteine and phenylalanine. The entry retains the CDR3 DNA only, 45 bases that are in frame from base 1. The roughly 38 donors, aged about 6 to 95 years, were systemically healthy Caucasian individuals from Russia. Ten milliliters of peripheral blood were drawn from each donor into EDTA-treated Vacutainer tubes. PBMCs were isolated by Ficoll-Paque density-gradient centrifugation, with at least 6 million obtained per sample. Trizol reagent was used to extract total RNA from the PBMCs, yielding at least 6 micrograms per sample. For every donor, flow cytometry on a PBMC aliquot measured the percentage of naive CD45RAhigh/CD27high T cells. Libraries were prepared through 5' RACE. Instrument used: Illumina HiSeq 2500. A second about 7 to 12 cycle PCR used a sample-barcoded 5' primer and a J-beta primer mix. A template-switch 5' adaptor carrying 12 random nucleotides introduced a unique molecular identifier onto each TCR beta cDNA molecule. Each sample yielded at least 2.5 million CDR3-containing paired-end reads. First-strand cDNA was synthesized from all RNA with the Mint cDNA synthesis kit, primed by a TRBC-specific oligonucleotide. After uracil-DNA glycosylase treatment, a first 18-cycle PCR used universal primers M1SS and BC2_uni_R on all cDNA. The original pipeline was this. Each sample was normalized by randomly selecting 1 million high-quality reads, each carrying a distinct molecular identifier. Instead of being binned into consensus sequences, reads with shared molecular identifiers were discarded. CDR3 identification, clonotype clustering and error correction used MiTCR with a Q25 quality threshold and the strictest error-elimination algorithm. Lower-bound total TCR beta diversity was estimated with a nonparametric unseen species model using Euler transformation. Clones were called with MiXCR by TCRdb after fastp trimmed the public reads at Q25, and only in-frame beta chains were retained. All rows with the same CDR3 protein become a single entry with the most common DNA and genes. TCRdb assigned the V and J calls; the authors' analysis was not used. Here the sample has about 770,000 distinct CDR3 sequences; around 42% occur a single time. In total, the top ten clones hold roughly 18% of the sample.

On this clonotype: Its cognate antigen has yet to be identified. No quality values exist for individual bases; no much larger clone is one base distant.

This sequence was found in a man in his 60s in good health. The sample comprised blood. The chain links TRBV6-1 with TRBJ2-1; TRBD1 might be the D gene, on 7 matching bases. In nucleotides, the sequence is TGTGCCAGCAACCGCCCAGGGGGGAACTACAATGAGCAGTTCTTC. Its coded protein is CASNRPGGNYNEQFF.